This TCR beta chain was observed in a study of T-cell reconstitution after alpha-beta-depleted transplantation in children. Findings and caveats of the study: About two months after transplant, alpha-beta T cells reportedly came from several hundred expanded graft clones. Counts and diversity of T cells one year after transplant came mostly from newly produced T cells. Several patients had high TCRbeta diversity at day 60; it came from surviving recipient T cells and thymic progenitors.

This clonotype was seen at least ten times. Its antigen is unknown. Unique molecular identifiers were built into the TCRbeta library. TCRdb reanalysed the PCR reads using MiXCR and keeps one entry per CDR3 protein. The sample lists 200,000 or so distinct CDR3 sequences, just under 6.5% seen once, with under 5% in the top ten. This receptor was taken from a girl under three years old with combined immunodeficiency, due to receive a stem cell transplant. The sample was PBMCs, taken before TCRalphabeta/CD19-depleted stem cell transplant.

The CDR3 sequence: CASRKGDIRSYEQYF. CDR3 coding DNA: TGTGCCAGCAGAAAGGGAGACATCCGCTCCTACGAGCAGTACTTC. The gene calls are TRBV28 and TRBJ2-7, with TRBD2 as a possible D gene (5 bases). Germline V gives CDR1 MDHEN, CDR2 SYDVKM. The CDR3 has 15 amino acids. The ends were cut back, 6 bases at V and 0 bases at J, with 15 bases in the middle.